What follows is one T cell receptor (beta chain) and its context. Antigen: not known. This sample was taken from a study of T cells in localized non-small cell lung cancer. Study conclusions and caveats: Only one tumor region was sequenced, so heterogeneity remains possible. Higher T cell density in the blood was associated with longer overall survival, whereas higher adjacent-lung clonality associated with shorter survival.

The repertoire was sequenced with immunoSEQ multiplex PCR; TCRdb's copy has only in-frame clones and lacks some. The repertoire holds some 31,000 clones, roughly 90% seen once, with 4% to 5% in the top ten. The CDR3 loop spans 16 amino acids. CDR1 and CDR2 (germline): SGHTS, YDEGEE. The trim removed 3 bases at V and 5 bases at J, leaving 5 bases unmatched. This receptor was taken from a woman aged 40-70 years with stage I lung adenocarcinoma. Sample: peripheral blood, taken before any cancer treatment. This sequence joins TRBV5-8 and TRBJ2-7; TRBD2 agrees at 16 bases. The CDR3 bases are TGTGCCAGCAGCTCAGCCGGGACTAGCGGGGGGGACGAGCAGTACTTC. It codes for CASSSAGTSGGDEQYF.